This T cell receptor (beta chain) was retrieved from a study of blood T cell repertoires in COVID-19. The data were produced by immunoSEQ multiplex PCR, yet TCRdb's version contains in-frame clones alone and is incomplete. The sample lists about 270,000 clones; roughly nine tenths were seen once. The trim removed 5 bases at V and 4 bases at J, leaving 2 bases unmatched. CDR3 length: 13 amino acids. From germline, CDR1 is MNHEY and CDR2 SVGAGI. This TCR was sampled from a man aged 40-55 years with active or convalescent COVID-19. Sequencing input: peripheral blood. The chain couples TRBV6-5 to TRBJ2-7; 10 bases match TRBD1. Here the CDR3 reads CASSTDRGYEQYF. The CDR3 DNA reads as TGTGCCAGCAGTACGGACAGGGGGTACGAGCAGTACTTC.